The 30 T cell receptor beta chains below were found in one sample sequenced in a study of cytomegalovirus exposure and HLA in healthy donors. 60 Vbeta and 13 Jbeta primers were used in PCR. TCRdb's copy holds only in-frame clones and misses some; the assay was immunoSEQ multiplex PCR. The sample holds 100,000 to 150,000 clones, about 83% seen once. The sequenced sample consisted of PBMCs. Receptor source: a woman in her forties in good health and CMV-seropositive.

This sequence joins TRBV13 and TRBJ2-6; TRBD1 is a possible D gene (6 bases). Per germline, CDR1 PRHDT and CDR2 FYEKMQ (reference sequence). The CDR3 loop spans 17 amino acids. V shed 2 bases and J shed 2 bases, with 13 bases lying between them. Here the CDR3 reads CASSLKGQLTGANVLTF. Here the CDR3 DNA reads TGTGCCAGCAGCTTAAAAGGACAGCTAACTGGGGCCAACGTCCTGACTTTC.

This CDR3 reads CASSFGGTGELFF. CDR3 nucleotide sequence: TGCGCCAGCAGCTTCGGGGGAACCGGGGAGCTGTTTTTT. The V and J genes are TRBV5-1 and TRBJ2-2; tentatively, D is TRBD2 (6 bases). The ends were cut back, 2 bases at V and 5 bases at J, with 7 bases in the middle. The germline V gene has CDR1 SGHRS and CDR2 YFSETQ. This CDR3 has 13 residues.

In this sample, this clone turned up once. J is TRBJ1-3 and V is TRBV19, with 8 bases aligning to TRBD1. V was pared by 2 bases and J by 3 bases, with 12 bases of the junction left unmatched. The CDR3 extends over 18 amino acids. CDR1 and CDR2 from the germline V gene are LNHDA and SQIVND (reference sequence). The CDR3 is CASSIIKGTGLSGNTIYF. The CDR3 DNA sequence: TGTGCCAGTAGTATAATTAAAGGGACAGGACTTAGTGGAAACACCATATATTTT.

This clone was observed a few times. The J gene is TRBJ2-1, the V gene TRBV18, with 9 bases that match TRBD2. The germline CDR1 and CDR2 sequences are KGHSH and LQKENI. With V trimmed by 6 bases and J by 4 bases, 16 bases remained unmatched. This CDR3 spans 18 amino acids. The CDR3: CASSPTGTSRLGYNEQFF. CDR3 sequence (DNA): TGTGCCAGCTCCCCGACGGGGACTAGCCGCCTAGGGTACAATGAGCAGTTCTTC. The whole variable domain, remainder taken from reference TRBV18 and TRBJ2-1, is NAGVMQNPRHLVRRRGQEARLRCSPMKGHSHVYWYRQLPEEGLKFMVYLQKENIIDESGMPKERFSAEFPKEGPSILRIQQVVRGDSAAYFCASSPTGTSRLGYNEQFFGPGTRLTVL.

The CDR3 region has the DNA TGTGCCAGCAGTAAACACGGACAGGGGCTCGAGCAGTACTTC. It codes for CASSKHGQGLEQYF. The V gene is TRBV6-6, the J gene TRBJ2-7, with 9 bases fitting TRBD1. CDR3 length: 14 amino acids. V shed 5 bases, J shed 6 bases, and the junction held 8 bases outside the gene matches. The germline V gene encodes CDR1 MNHNY and CDR2 SVGAGI (reference sequence).

The genes are TRBV28 and TRBJ2-7; 9 nucleotides agree with TRBD2. V was pared by 5 bases and J by 2 bases, with 10 bases of the junction left unmatched. CDR1 is MDHEN and CDR2 is SYDVKM in the germline V gene. This CDR3 has 16 amino acids. CDR3 amino acids: CASSTEREDPPYEQYF. CDR3 nucleotide sequence: TGTGCCAGCAGTACCGAGCGGGAGGACCCCCCCTACGAGCAGTACTTC. The full variable domain, with the rest looked up from reference TRBV28 and TRBJ2-7, is DVKVTQSSRYLVKRTGEKVFLECVQDMDHENMFWYRQDPGLGLRLIYFSYDVKMKEKGDIPEGYSVSREKKERFSLILESASTNQTSMYLCASSTEREDPPYEQYFGPGTRLTVT.

The rearrangement joins TRBV7-2 to TRBJ2-1; TRBD2 aligns across 8 bases. This CDR3 spans 15 amino acids. The germline V gene encodes CDR1 SGHTA and CDR2 FQGNSA. Trimming took 1 base from V and 7 from J; bases not matched to a gene: 6. CDR3 coding DNA: TGTGCCAGCAGCTTAGGGACTAGCTTTAGGAATGAGCAGTTCTTC. It translates to CASSLGTSFRNEQFF.

This sequence joins TRBV15 and TRBJ1-1; tentatively, D is TRBD1 (6 bases). Trimming left V 0 bases short and J 6 bases short, with 11 bases between. CDR1 LNHNV and CDR2 YYDKDF come from the germline V gene (reference sequence). The CDR3 is made up of 14 amino acids. The CDR3 sequence: CATSRDQGSAEAFF. The CDR3 DNA reads TGTGCCACCAGCAGAGATCAGGGGAGCGCTGAAGCTTTCTTT.

The chain has TRBV6-5 and TRBJ2-3; weak D call: TRBD2 (6 bases). Trimming took 7 bases from V and 6 from J, leaving 20 bases between them. CDR3 length: 15 residues. Germline CDR1 MNHEY, CDR2 SVGAGI. In DNA, the CDR3 is TGTGCCAGCACCCCACACCGGGGGAGGTACGATACGCAGTATTTT. It is translated as CASTPHRGRYDTQYF.

For this clone: Germline and junction disagree at one end, which may indicate a read error. This chain uses TRBV5-1 with TRBJ2-2; 9 bases match TRBD1. Germline CDR1 and CDR2: SGHRS and YFSETQ. The CDR3 loop spans 15 amino acids. Written as DNA, the CDR3 is TGCGCCAGCAGCTACGGACAGGGGAACGCCGGGGAGCTGTTTTTT. Translated: CASSYGQGNAGELFF. Drawing the rest from reference TRBV5-1 and TRBJ2-2, the complete variable domain is KAGVTQTPRYLIKTRGQQVTLSCSPISGHRSVSWYQQTPGQGLQFLFEYFSETQRNKGNFPGRFSGRQFSNSRSEMNVSTLELGDSALYLCASSYGQGNAGELFFGEGSRLTVL.

The gene calls are TRBV5-1 and TRBJ2-2; 13 bases match TRBD2. The CDR3 extends over 17 amino acids. V lost 4 bases to trimming and J lost 1 base; unmatched junction nucleotides: 4. Germline loops: CDR1 SGHRS, CDR2 YFSETQ. The CDR3 is CASSRLAGGMNTGELFF. CDR3 nucleotide sequence: TGCGCCAGCAGCCGACTAGCGGGAGGAATGAACACCGGGGAGCTGTTTTTT.

This chain connects TRBV5-6 to TRBJ2-4; possibly TRBD2 for D (6 bases). CDR1 is SGHDT, CDR2 YYEEEE, per germline. The CDR3 has 13 amino acids. Trimming cost V 4 bases and J 8 bases, with 13 bases left between them. The CDR3 protein is CASSISGSDIQYF. Here the CDR3 DNA reads TGTGCCAGCAGCATTAGCGGCTCGGACATTCAGTACTTC. Filled out from reference TRBV5-6 and TRBJ2-4, the complete variable domain reads DAGVTQSPTHLIKTRGQQVTLRCSPKSGHDTVSWYQQALGQGPQFIFQYYEEEERQRGNFPDRFSGHQFPNYSSELNVNALLLGDSALYLCASSISGSDIQYFGAGTRLSVL.

This chain uses TRBV7-8 with TRBJ1-3; 7 bases map to TRBD1. The germline V gene encodes CDR1 SGHVS and CDR2 FQNEAQ. The CDR3 covers 17 residues. After removal of 6 bases from V and 4 bases from J, the junction contained 15 bases not matched to a gene. The DNA of the CDR3 is TGTGCCAGCAGTCTCCTAACAGGGGCCTCCTCAGGAAACACCATATATTTT. Its protein is CASSLLTGASSGNTIYF. The whole variable domain, filled in from reference TRBV7-8 and TRBJ1-3, reads GAGVSQSPRYKVAKRGQDVALRCDPISGHVSLFWYQQALGQGPEFLTYFQNEAQLDKSGLPSDRFFAERPEGSVSTLKIQRTQQEDSAVYLCASSLLTGASSGNTIYFGEGSWLTVV.

The chain is built from TRBV10-3 and TRBJ2-7, with 8 bases matching TRBD2. J was trimmed by 0 bases and V by 0 bases; bases with no gene match: 7. The CDR3 contains 17 residues. CDR1 is ENHRY and CDR2 is SYGVKD in the germline V gene. CDR3 amino acids: CAISESKLADSSYEQYF. In nucleotides, the CDR3 is TGTGCCATCAGTGAGTCGAAACTAGCGGACAGCTCCTACGAGCAGTACTTC.

In its sample, this clone ranks as medium-sized. The genes are TRBV11-2 and TRBJ2-3, with D possibly matching TRBD2 (5 bases). This CDR3 region has 17 residues. The germline V and J ends were trimmed by 6 bases and 2 bases, with 21 bases remaining between them. The germline CDR1 and CDR2 sequences are SGHAT and FQNNGV. CDR3: CASRHRTGGQNTDTQYF. The CDR3, as DNA: TGTGCCAGCAGACATAGGACGGGCGGGCAGAACACAGATACGCAGTATTTT.

Concerning this clone itself: The junction and the germline gene differ at one end; a read error may be behind it. The V and J genes are TRBV7-2 and TRBJ2-7; 9 bases map to TRBD2. The germline V gene has CDR1 SGHTA and CDR2 FQGNSA. CDR3 length: 13 amino acids. The CDR3 reads CASSLAGHGEQYF. The CDR3 nucleotides are TGTGCCAGCAGCCTAGCGGGGCACGGGGAGCAGTACTTC.

This chain links TRBV5-1 with TRBJ2-7; maybe TRBD2 (5 bases). V was clipped by 2 bases and J by 3 bases, with 6 bases between them. The CDR3 has 12 residues. Germline V lookup: CDR1 SGHRS, CDR2 YFSETQ. Here the CDR3 reads CASSLDYYEQYF. For the CDR3, the DNA is TGCGCCAGCAGCTTAGACTACTACGAGCAGTACTTC.

The chain employs TRBV15 and TRBJ2-3, with D possibly being TRBD2 (5 bases). This CDR3 comprises 14 residues. Germline V gene sequence: CDR1 LNHNV, CDR2 YYDKDF (reference sequence). The V end lost 5 bases, the J end lost 6 bases, and 15 bases lay between the germline ends. The CDR3 sequence: CATSERKGADTQYF. The CDR3 DNA sequence: TGTGCCACCAGCGAGAGGAAGGGAGCGGATACGCAGTATTTT.

The chain couples TRBV15 to TRBJ2-7; tentatively, D is TRBD2 (5 bases). Germline lookup yields CDR1 LNHNV and CDR2 YYDKDF (reference sequence). The germline V and J ends were trimmed by 3 bases and 5 bases, with 5 bases remaining between them. CDR3 length equals 11 residues. The DNA for the CDR3 is TGTGCCACCAGCAGGGAGGACGAGCAGTACTTC. This translates into CATSREDEQYF.

The chain links TRBV7-8 to TRBJ1-2, with D hard to call. Trimming took 5 bases from V and 4 from J, leaving 11 bases between them. The CDR3 is 13 residues long. CDR1 and CDR2 from the germline V gene are SGHVS and FQNEAQ. The CDR3 bases are TGTGCCAGCAGCCGAGAGGCATCCTATGGCTACACCTTC. This codes for CASSREASYGYTF.

As for this clone: One end of the junction fails to match germline, which may point to a read error. The chain joins TRBV7-9 to TRBJ2-7; D not resolved. Germline V lookup: CDR1 SEHNR, CDR2 FQNEAQ (reference sequence). The CDR3 runs 13 residues. CDR3 DNA sequence: TGTTCCAGCAGCTTATTTGAGGACTACGAGCAGTACTTC. This encodes CSSSLFEDYEQYF.

This clone was seen a handful of times. The chain is built from TRBV5-4 and TRBJ2-2; the match to TRBD2 covers 8 bases. CDR3 length: 16 amino acids. V lost 4 bases and J lost 4; bases outside the gene matches: 9. The germline CDR1 and CDR2 sequences are SGHNT and YYREEE (reference sequence). CDR3 in DNA: TGTGCCAGCAGCCCGGGACTAGGCTTACTCACCGGGGAGCTGTTTTTT. Translating gives CASSPGLGLLTGELFF.

This clone appeared a few times. V is TRBV6-6 and J is TRBJ1-2; no clear D. CDR1 is MNHNY, CDR2 SVGAGI, per germline (reference sequence). CDR3 length equals 15 residues. V was trimmed by 0 bases and J by 4 bases, leaving 12 bases between them. CDR3: CASSYSVGMSYGYTF. The DNA of the CDR3 is TGTGCCAGCAGTTACTCCGTGGGCATGAGCTATGGCTACACCTTC.

The rearrangement joins TRBV7-9 to TRBJ2-3; TRBD2 might be the D (6 bases). The V gene lost 5 bases and the J gene lost 3 bases, with 15 bases spanning the gap. The germline V gene encodes CDR1 SEHNR and CDR2 FQNEAQ (reference sequence). The CDR3 is 15 amino acids. The CDR3 nucleotides read TGTGCCAGCAGCGAATCGGGGGTTTTTACAGATACGCAGTATTTT. As protein: CASSESGVFTDTQYF.

This rearrangement joins TRBV7-8 to TRBJ2-7; no clear D gene. Germline V gives CDR1 SGHVS, CDR2 FQNEAQ. The CDR3 totals 14 residues. V shed 0 bases and J shed 4 bases, with 10 bases lying between them. The CDR3 DNA reads TGTGCCAGCAGCTTAGCGTCACAGAAGTACGAGCAGTACTTC. Translated: CASSLASQKYEQYF.

Written as DNA, the CDR3 is TGTGCCAGCAGCACCGTCGGAGGGTACGAGCAGTACTTC. Protein: CASSTVGGYEQYF. The J gene is TRBJ2-7, the V gene TRBV6-5; a weak D match, TRBD2 (6 bases). Germline CDR1 and CDR2: MNHEY and SVGAGI. The CDR3 runs 13 residues. V lost 6 bases and J lost 4, with 13 bases in between.

This clone was seen more than once but under ten times. The V gene is TRBV7-9, the J gene TRBJ2-5, with 8 positions matching TRBD1. The germline V gene encodes CDR1 SEHNR and CDR2 FQNEAQ (reference sequence). This CDR3 has 16 amino acids. V lost 5 bases, J lost 3 bases, and 11 bases stayed unmatched. CDR3 coding DNA: TGTGCCAGCAGCCCCCCCACAGGGGGTTTAGAAGAGACCCAGTACTTC. Translating it yields CASSPPTGGLEETQYF.

The chain uses TRBV5-6 and TRBJ2-7; 8 bases are a match to TRBD2. The junction had 10 bases not matched to a gene; V was cut back by 2 bases and J by 0 bases. Germline CDR1 is SGHDT and CDR2 is YYEEEE. The CDR3 covers 17 residues. The CDR3 DNA sequence: TGTGCCAGCAGCTTCGCTCTAGCGGGTGAAGTCTCCTACGAGCAGTACTTC. Its protein is CASSFALAGEVSYEQYF.

This clone has just one count. CDR3 sequence: CASRVTGNQPQHF. The DNA for the CDR3 is TGTGCCAGTAGAGTTACAGGCAATCAGCCCCAGCATTTT. This chain connects TRBV19 to TRBJ1-5, with no clear D. Per the germline V gene, CDR1 is LNHDA and CDR2 is SQIVND (reference sequence). The CDR3 length is 13 residues. V was shortened by 6 bases and J by 2 bases, with 8 bases between the two germline ends.

The gene calls are TRBV7-9 and TRBJ1-4; 7 bases line up with TRBD1. Germline lookup yields CDR1 SEHNR and CDR2 FQNEAQ (reference sequence). Losses at the gene ends were 6 bases for V and 4 bases for J; bases not matched to a gene: 5. This CDR3 region has 14 residues. The DNA of the CDR3 is TGTGCCAGCAGATCGGACAGGAATAATGAAAAACTGTTTTTT. Translated, it gives CASRSDRNNEKLFF.